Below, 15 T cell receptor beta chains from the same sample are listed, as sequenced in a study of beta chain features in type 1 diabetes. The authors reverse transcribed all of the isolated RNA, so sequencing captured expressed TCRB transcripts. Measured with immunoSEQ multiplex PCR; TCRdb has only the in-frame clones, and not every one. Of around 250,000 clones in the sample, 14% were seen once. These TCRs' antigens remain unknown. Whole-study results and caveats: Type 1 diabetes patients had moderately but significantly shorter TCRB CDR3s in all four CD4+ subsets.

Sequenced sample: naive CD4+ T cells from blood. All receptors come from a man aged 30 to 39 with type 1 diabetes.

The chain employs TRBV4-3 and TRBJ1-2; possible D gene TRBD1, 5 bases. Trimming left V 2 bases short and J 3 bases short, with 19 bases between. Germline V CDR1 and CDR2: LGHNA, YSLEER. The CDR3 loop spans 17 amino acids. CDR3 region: CASSQYIVGGKDYGYTF. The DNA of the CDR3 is TGCGCCAGCAGCCAATATATCGTCGGGGGGAAGGACTATGGCTACACCTTC.

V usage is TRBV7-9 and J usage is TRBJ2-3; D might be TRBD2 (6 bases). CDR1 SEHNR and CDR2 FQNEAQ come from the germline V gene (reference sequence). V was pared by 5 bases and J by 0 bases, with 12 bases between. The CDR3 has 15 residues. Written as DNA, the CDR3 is TGTGCCAGCAGCCCATGGGACTCCAGCACAGATACGCAGTATTTT. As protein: CASSPWDSSTDTQYF.

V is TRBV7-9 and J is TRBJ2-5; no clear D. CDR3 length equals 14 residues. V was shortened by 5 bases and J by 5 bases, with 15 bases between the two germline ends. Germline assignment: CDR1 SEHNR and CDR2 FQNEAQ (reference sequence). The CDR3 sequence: CASSPRVARETQYF. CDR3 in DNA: TGTGCCAGCAGCCCTCGAGTAGCTCGCGAGACCCAGTACTTC.

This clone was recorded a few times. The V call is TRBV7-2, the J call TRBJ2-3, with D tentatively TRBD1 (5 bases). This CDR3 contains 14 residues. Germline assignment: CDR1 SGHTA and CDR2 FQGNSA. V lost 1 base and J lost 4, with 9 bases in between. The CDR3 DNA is TGTGCCAGCAGCTTAGGGGGCCGCGCAGATACGCAGTATTTT. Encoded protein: CASSLGGRADTQYF.

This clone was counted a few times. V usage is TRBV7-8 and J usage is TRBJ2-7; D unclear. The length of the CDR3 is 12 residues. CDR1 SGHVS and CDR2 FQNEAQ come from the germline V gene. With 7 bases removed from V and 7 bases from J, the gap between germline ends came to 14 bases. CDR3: CASTPDVVEQYF. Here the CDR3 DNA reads TGTGCCAGCACCCCTGATGTAGTAGAGCAGTACTTC.

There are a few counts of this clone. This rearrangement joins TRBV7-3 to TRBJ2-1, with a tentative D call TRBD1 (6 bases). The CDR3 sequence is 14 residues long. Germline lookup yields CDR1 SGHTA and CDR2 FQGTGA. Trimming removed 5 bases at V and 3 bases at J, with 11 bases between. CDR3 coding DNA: TGTGCCAGCAGCCGAAAACAGGGCTACAATGAGCAGTTCTTC. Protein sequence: CASSRKQGYNEQFF.

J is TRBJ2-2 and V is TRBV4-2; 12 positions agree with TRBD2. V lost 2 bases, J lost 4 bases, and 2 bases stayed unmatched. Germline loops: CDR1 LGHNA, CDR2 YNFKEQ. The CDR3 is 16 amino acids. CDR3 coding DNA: TGTGCCAGCAGCCAATTACTAGCGGGAGGCACCGGGGAGCTGTTTTTT. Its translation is CASSQLLAGGTGELFF.

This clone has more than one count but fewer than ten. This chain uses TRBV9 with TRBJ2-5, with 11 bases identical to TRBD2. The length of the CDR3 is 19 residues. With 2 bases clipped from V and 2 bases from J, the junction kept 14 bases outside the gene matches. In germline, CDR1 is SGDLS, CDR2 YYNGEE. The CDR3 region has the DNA TGTGCCAGCAGCGTCTCGACTAGCGGGACCGCGGGTAGGCAAGAGACCCAGTACTTC. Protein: CASSVSTSGTAGRQETQYF. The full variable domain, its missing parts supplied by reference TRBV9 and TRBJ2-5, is DSGVTQTPKHLITATGQRVTLRCSPRSGDLSVYWYQQSLDQGLQFLIQYYNGEERAKGNILERFSAQQFPDLHSELNLSSLELGDSALYFCASSVSTSGTAGRQETQYFGPGTRLLVL.

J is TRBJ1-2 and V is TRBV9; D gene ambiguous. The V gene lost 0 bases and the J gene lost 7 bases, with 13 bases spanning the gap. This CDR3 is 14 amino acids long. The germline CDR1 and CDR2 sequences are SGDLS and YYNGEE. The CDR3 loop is CASSVVEGLGGYTF. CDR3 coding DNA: TGTGCCAGCAGCGTAGTTGAGGGTCTGGGTGGCTACACCTTC. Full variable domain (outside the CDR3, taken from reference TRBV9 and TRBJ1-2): DSGVTQTPKHLITATGQRVTLRCSPRSGDLSVYWYQQSLDQGLQFLIQYYNGEERAKGNILERFSAQQFPDLHSELNLSSLELGDSALYFCASSVVEGLGGYTFGSGTRLTVV.

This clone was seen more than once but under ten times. CDR3 nucleotides: TGCAGCGTTGAACGGGGTCAGTTATATGGCTACACCTTC. Its translation is CSVERGQLYGYTF. This chain connects TRBV29-1 to TRBJ1-2; D is undetermined. This CDR3 spans 13 amino acids. CDR1 and CDR2 from the germline V gene are SQVTM and ANQGSEA. Trimming took 2 bases from V and 5 from J, leaving 12 bases between them.

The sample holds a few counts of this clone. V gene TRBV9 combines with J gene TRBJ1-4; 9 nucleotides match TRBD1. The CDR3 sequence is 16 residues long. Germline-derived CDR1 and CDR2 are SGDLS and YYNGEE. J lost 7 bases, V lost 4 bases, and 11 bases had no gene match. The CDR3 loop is CASSRSPGQGGEKLFF. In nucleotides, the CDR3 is TGTGCCAGCAGCCGTTCGCCGGGACAGGGCGGTGAAAAACTGTTTTTT.

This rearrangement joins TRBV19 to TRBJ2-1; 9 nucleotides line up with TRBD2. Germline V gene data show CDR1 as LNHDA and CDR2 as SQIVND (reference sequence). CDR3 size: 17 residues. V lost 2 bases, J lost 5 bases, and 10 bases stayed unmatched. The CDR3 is CASSIFLREGRNNEQFF. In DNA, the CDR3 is TGTGCCAGTAGTATATTTTTGCGGGAGGGCCGTAACAATGAGCAGTTCTTC.

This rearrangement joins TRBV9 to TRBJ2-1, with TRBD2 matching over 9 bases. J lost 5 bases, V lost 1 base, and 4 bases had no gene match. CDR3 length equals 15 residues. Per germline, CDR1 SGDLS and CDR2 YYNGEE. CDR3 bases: TGTGCCAGCAGCGTACTTGCTAGCGGGAACAATGAGCAGTTCTTC. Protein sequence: CASSVLASGNNEQFF.

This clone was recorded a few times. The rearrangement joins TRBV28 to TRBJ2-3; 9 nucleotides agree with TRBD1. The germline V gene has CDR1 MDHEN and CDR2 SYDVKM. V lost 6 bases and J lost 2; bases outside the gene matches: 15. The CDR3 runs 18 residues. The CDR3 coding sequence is TGTGCCAGCAGCACCCCGGAAGGGACAGGGAAAAACACAGATACGCAGTATTTT. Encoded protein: CASSTPEGTGKNTDTQYF.

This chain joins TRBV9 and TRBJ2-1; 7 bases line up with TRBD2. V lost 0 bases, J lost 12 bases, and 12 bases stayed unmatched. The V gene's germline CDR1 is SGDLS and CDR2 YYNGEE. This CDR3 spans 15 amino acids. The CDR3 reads CASSVDGRPRSRQFF. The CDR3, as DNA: TGTGCCAGCAGCGTAGACGGGAGGCCCCGAAGCCGGCAGTTCTTC.